This TCR beta chain was observed in a study of blood T cells in healthy people across ages. General study results and limits: The study could not conclusively compare naive and antigen-experienced cells, given its unsorted PBMCs.

The draw of peripheral blood yielded approximately 10 milliliters from each donor. With a J-beta primer mix and a sample-barcoded 5' primer, a second PCR ran 7 to 11 cycles. All cDNA molecules were each tagged by a template-switch adaptor with 12 random nucleotides. TCRdb reanalysed the 5' RACE reads using MiXCR and keeps one entry per CDR3 protein. The sample shows approximately 600,000 distinct CDR3 sequences, around 54% of them seen only once. As concerns this clonotype: Its specificity is not known.

This sequence originates from a man aged 55-75 years in good health. Sequencing was done on a sample of blood.

The CDR3, as DNA: TGTGCCAGCAGTGCCTGGGACGGCTTCTCCTACGAGCAGTACTTC. It is translated as CASSAWDGFSYEQYF. The chain joins TRBV6-1 to TRBJ2-7; D may match TRBD1 or TRBD2 (5 bases each). The CDR3 has 15 amino acids. Germline CDR1 and CDR2: MNHNS and SASEGT. The ends were cut back, 4 bases at V and 0 bases at J, with 13 bases in the middle.